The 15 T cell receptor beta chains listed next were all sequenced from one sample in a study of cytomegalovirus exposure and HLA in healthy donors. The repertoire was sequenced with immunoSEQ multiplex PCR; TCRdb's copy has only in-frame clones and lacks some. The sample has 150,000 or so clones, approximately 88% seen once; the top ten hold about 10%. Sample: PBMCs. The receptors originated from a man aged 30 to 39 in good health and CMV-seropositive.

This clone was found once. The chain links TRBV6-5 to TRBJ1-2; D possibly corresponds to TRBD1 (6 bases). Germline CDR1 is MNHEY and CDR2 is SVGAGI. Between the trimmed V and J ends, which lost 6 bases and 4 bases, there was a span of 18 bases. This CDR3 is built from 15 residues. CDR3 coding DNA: TGTGCCAGCAGCCAAAGAAGCCCCAGGGGCTATGGCTACACCTTC. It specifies CASSQRSPRGYGYTF.

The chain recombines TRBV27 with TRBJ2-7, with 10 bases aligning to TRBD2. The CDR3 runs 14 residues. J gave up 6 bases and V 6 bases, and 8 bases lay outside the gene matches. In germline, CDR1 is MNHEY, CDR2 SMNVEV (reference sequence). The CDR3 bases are TGTGCCAGCAGCGCTAGCGGGAGTTGGCTCGAGCAGTACTTC. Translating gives CASSASGSWLEQYF.

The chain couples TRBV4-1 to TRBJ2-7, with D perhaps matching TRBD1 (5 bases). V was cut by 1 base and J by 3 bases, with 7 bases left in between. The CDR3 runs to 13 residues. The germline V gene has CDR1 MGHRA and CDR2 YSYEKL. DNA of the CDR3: TGCGCCAGCAGCCAAGGGGGCCGCTACGAGCAGTACTTC. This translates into CASSQGGRYEQYF.

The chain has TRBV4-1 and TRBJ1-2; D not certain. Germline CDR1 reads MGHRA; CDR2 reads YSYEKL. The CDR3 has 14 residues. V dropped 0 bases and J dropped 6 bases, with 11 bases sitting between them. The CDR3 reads CASSQEGRRDGYTF. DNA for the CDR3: TGCGCCAGCAGCCAAGAGGGTCGGAGGGATGGCTACACCTTC.

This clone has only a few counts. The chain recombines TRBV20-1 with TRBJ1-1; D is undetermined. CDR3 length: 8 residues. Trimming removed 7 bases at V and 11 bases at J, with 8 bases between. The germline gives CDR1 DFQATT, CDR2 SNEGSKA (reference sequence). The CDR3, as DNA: TGCAGTGTCTTCGAGGCTTTCTTT. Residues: CSVFEAFF.

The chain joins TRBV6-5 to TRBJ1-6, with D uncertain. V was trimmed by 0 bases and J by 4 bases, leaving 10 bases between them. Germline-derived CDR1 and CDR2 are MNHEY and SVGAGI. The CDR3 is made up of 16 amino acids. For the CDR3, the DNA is TGTGCCAGCAGTTACTCGACATCCAGGTATAATTCACCCCTCCACTTT. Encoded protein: CASSYSTSRYNSPLHF.

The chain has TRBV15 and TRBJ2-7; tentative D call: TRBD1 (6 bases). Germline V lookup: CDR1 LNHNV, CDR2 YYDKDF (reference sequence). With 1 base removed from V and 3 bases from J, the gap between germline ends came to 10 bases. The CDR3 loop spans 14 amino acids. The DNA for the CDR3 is TGTGCCACCAGCAGAGCTCAGGGGCTCTACGAGCAGTACTTC. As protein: CATSRAQGLYEQYF. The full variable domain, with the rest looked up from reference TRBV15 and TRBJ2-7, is DAMVIQNPRYQVTQFGKPVTLSCSQTLNHNVMYWYQQKSSQAPKLLFHYYDKDFNNEADTPDNFQSRRPNTSFCFLDIRSPGLGDTAMYLCATSRAQGLYEQYFGPGTRLTVT.

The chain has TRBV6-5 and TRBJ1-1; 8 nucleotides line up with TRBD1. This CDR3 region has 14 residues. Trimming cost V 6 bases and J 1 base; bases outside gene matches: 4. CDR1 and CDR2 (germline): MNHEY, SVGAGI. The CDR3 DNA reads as TGTGCCAGCAGGGTGGGACAGGCGAACACTGAAGCTTTCTTT. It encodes CASRVGQANTEAFF.

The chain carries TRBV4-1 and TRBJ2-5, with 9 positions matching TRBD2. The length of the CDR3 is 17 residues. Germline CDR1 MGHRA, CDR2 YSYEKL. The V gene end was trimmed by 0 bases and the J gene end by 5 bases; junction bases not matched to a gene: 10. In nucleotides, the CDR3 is TGCGCCAGCAGCCAAGACGGACTCCTAGCGGGGAGGGAGACCCAGTACTTC. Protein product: CASSQDGLLAGRETQYF.

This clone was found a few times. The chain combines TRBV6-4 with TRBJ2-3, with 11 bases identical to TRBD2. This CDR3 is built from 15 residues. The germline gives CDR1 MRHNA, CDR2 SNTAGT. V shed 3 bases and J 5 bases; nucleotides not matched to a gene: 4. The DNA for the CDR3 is TGTGCCAGCAGTGAACTAGCGGGAGACAAAGATACGCAGTATTTT. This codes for CASSELAGDKDTQYF.

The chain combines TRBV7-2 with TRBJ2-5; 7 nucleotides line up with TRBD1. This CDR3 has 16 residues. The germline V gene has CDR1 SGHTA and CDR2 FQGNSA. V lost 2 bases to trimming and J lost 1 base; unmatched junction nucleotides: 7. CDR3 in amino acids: CASSLSSGTAQETQYF. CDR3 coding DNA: TGTGCCAGCAGCTTATCCTCCGGGACAGCCCAAGAGACCCAGTACTTC. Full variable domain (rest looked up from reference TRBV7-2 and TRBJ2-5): GAGVSQSPSNKVTEKGKDVELRCDPISGHTALYWYRQSLGQGLEFLIYFQGNSAPDKSGLPSDRFSAERTGGSVSTLTIQRTQQEDSAVYLCASSLSSGTAQETQYFGPGTRLLVL.

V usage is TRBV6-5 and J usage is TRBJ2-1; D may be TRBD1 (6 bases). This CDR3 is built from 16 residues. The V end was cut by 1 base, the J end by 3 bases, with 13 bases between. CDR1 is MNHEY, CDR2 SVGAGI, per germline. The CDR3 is CASSYWGQGDYNEQFF. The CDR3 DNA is TGTGCCAGCAGTTACTGGGGGCAGGGAGACTACAATGAGCAGTTCTTC.

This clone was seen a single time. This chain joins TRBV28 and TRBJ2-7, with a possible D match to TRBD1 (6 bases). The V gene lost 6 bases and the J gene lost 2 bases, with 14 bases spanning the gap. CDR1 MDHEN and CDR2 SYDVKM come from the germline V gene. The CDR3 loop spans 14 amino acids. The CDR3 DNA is TGTGCCAGCAGGGGTACAGGGTTTCCCTACGAGCAGTACTTC. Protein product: CASRGTGFPYEQYF.

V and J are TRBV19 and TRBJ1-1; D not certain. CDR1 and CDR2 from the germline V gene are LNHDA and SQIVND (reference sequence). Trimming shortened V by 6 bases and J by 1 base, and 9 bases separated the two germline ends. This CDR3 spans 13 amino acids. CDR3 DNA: TGTGCCAGTAGCCAACAGAAGAACACTGAAGCTTTCTTT. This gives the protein CASSQQKNTEAFF.

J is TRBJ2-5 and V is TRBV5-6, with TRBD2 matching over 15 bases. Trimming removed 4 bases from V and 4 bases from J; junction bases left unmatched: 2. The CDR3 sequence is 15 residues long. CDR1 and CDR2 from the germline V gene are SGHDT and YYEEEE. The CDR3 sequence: CASSGLAGGRETQYF. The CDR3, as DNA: TGTGCCAGCAGCGGACTAGCGGGGGGGAGAGAGACCCAGTACTTC. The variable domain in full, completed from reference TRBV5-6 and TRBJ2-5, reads DAGVTQSPTHLIKTRGQQVTLRCSPKSGHDTVSWYQQALGQGPQFIFQYYEEEERQRGNFPDRFSGHQFPNYSSELNVNALLLGDSALYLCASSGLAGGRETQYFGPGTRLLVL.